Presented here are 20 T cell receptor beta chains from one specimen sequenced in a study of control samples from healthy donors and cancer patients. Using immunoSEQ multiplex PCR, the repertoire was profiled, and TCRdb retains in-frame clones only, with some absent. The table includes about 150,000 clones, 94% detected once. Sequencing used blood. These receptors all stem from a woman younger than 30 in good health.

This clone was picked up one time. The rearrangement links TRBV20-1 to TRBJ1-1; D is ambiguous. Germline CDR1 and CDR2: DFQATT and SNEGSKA (reference sequence). V was cut by 3 bases and J by 3 bases, with 14 bases left in between. The CDR3 totals 14 residues. This CDR3 is CSASWEGDDTEAFF. For the CDR3, the DNA is TGCAGTGCTAGTTGGGAAGGTGATGACACTGAAGCTTTCTTT.

The gene calls are TRBV28 and TRBJ2-3, with TRBD2 matching over 7 bases. The CDR3 covers 14 residues. With 3 bases clipped from V and 4 bases from J, the junction kept 4 bases outside the gene matches. Per germline, CDR1 MDHEN and CDR2 SYDVKM. CDR3 sequence: CASSFRLAADTQYF. CDR3 nucleotide sequence: TGTGCCAGCAGTTTCCGACTAGCCGCAGATACGCAGTATTTT.

The CDR3 sequence is CASSPHQGAGSGANVLTF. CDR3 in DNA: TGTGCCAGCAGCCCCCATCAGGGCGCAGGGTCTGGGGCCAACGTCCTGACTTTC. The chain combines TRBV3-1 (or the pseudogene TRBV3-2) with TRBJ2-6, with a weak D call TRBD1 (5 bases). The CDR3 length is 18 residues. Germline loops: CDR1 LGHDT, CDR2 YNNKEL (reference sequence). The V end lost 4 bases, the J end lost 1 base, and 17 bases lay between the germline ends.

The chain links TRBV6-2 or TRBV6-3 to TRBJ1-5; 7 bases fit TRBD1. J was trimmed by 5 bases and V by 1 base; bases with no gene match: 2. Germline V lookup: CDR1 MNHEY, CDR2 SVGEGT. The CDR3 is 14 residues long. The CDR3 loop is CASSYFTGDQPQHF. CDR3 bases: TGTGCCAGCAGTTACTTCACAGGGGATCAGCCCCAGCATTTT.

The chain has TRBV13 and TRBJ2-2; 7 nucleotides align to TRBD1. The CDR3 is made up of 15 amino acids. The junction had 6 bases not matched to a gene; V was cut back by 4 bases and J by 4 bases. Looked up from germline, CDR1 is PRHDT and CDR2 is FYEKMQ (reference sequence). CDR3 amino acids: CASSYRDSPTGELFF. The DNA for the CDR3 is TGTGCCAGCAGCTACCGGGACAGTCCCACCGGGGAGCTGTTTTTT.

The chain links TRBV7-2 to TRBJ2-7; D gene unclear. Trimming shortened V by 0 bases and J by 0 bases, and 9 bases separated the two germline ends. The germline CDR1 and CDR2 sequences are SGHTA and FQGNSA. This CDR3 has 15 amino acids. CDR3 sequence: CASSLASWSSYEQYF. As DNA, the CDR3 is TGTGCCAGCAGCTTAGCTAGTTGGAGCTCCTACGAGCAGTACTTC.

The chain couples TRBV27 to TRBJ1-4; D is undetermined. The V end was cut by 4 bases, the J end by 7 bases, with 16 bases between. This CDR3 region has 15 residues. From germline, CDR1 is MNHEY and CDR2 SMNVEV (reference sequence). The CDR3 DNA reads as TGTGCCAGCAGTTCATTCGGTCGGGTGGGTGAAAAACTGTTTTTT. Residues: CASSSFGRVGEKLFF. Filled out from reference TRBV27 and TRBJ1-4, the complete variable domain reads EAQVTQNPRYLITVTGKKLTVTCSQNMNHEYMSWYRQDPGLGLRQIYYSMNVEVTDKGDVPEGYKVSRKEKRNFPLILESPSPNQTSLYFCASSSFGRVGEKLFFGSGTQLSVL.

The gene calls are TRBV7-2 and TRBJ1-2; TRBD1 agrees at 7 bases. Germline values: CDR1 SGHTA, CDR2 FQGNSA. The trim removed 4 bases at V and 2 bases at J, leaving 1 base unmatched. CDR3 length: 13 amino acids. The CDR3 region is CASSWGQNYGYTF. CDR3 in DNA: TGTGCCAGCAGCTGGGGACAGAACTATGGCTACACCTTC.

V gene TRBV3-1 (or the pseudogene TRBV3-2) combines with J gene TRBJ2-3; 8 bases are a match to TRBD2. The V gene end was trimmed by 3 bases and the J gene end by 0 bases; junction bases not matched to a gene: 14. This CDR3 contains 19 residues. CDR1 and CDR2 (germline): LGHDT, YNNKEL (reference sequence). Written as DNA, the CDR3 is TGTGCCAGCAGCCAGGGACTAGTAACGGCGGATACTAGCACAGATACGCAGTATTTT. It specifies CASSQGLVTADTSTDTQYF.

The V call is TRBV27, the J call TRBJ1-2; D call uncertain. With 0 bases removed from V and 6 bases from J, the gap between germline ends came to 8 bases. CDR3 length: 13 residues. Germline loops: CDR1 MNHEY, CDR2 SMNVEV (reference sequence). In DNA, the CDR3 is TGTGCCAGCAGTTTATCAGGGAATAATGGCTACACCTTC. It specifies CASSLSGNNGYTF.

The V call is TRBV5-1, the J call TRBJ1-3, with 8 bases lining up with TRBD1. This CDR3 is 15 amino acids long. Germline V gives CDR1 SGHRS, CDR2 YFSETQ. Trimming removed 4 bases from V and 0 bases from J; junction bases left unmatched: 3. For the CDR3, the DNA is TGCGCCAGCAGCACAGGGGGAAGCTCTGGAAACACCATATATTTT. Protein sequence: CASSTGGSSGNTIYF.

V gene TRBV5-1 combines with J gene TRBJ2-2, with a tentative D call TRBD1 (6 bases). Looked up from germline, CDR1 is SGHRS and CDR2 is YFSETQ. Trimming took off 3 bases at V and 2 bases at J, with 14 bases between the two ends. The CDR3 is made up of 16 amino acids. Here the CDR3 reads CASSWDTPLNTGELFF. The CDR3 nucleotides read TGCGCCAGCAGCTGGGACACGCCGCTAAACACCGGGGAGCTGTTTTTT.

The chain carries TRBV5-1 and TRBJ2-1, with 12 bases fitting TRBD2. Trimming cost V 4 bases and J 7 bases; bases outside gene matches: 9. Germline V gene lookup returns CDR1 SGHRS and CDR2 YFSETQ. The length of the CDR3 is 16 residues. CDR3 nucleotides: TGCGCCAGCAGCCTACCGTGGACTAGCGGGAAGAATGAGCAGTTCTTC. Its protein is CASSLPWTSGKNEQFF. The full variable domain, its missing parts supplied by reference TRBV5-1 and TRBJ2-1, is KAGVTQTPRYLIKTRGQQVTLSCSPISGHRSVSWYQQTPGQGLQFLFEYFSETQRNKGNFPGRFSGRQFSNSRSEMNVSTLELGDSALYLCASSLPWTSGKNEQFFGPGTRLTVL.

The V and J genes are TRBV13 and TRBJ2-5, with 9 positions matching TRBD1. The CDR3 spans 16 residues. Trimming removed 5 bases from V and 5 bases from J; junction bases left unmatched: 12. Germline V gives CDR1 PRHDT, CDR2 FYEKMQ (reference sequence). CDR3 coding DNA: TGTGCCAGCAGCGTGCGGGGACAGGGAATGTATGAGACCCAGTACTTC. Translation: CASSVRGQGMYETQYF.

This chain links TRBV12-5 with TRBJ1-1; perhaps TRBD1 as D (5 bases). V gave up 3 bases and J gave up 0 bases, with 8 bases separating them. This CDR3 comprises 14 residues. Germline assignment: CDR1 LGHNT and CDR2 FRNRAP. The DNA of the CDR3 is TGTGCTAGTGGTTTCGGGGGGATGAACACTGAAGCTTTCTTT. Its protein is CASGFGGMNTEAFF.

The chain has TRBV4-3 and TRBJ1-2; a weak D match, TRBD1 (5 bases). Trimming shortened V by 4 bases and J by 4 bases, and 10 bases separated the two germline ends. In germline, CDR1 is LGHNA, CDR2 YSLEER. The CDR3 runs 13 residues. The CDR3 nucleotides read TGCGCCAGCAGCCGTGCAGGGTCCTATGGCTACACCTTC. It encodes CASSRAGSYGYTF.

The chain carries TRBV7-2 and TRBJ2-7; TRBD2 matches 13 bases. This CDR3 has 18 residues. Germline values: CDR1 SGHTA, CDR2 FQGNSA. J gave up 4 bases and V 4 bases, and 13 bases lay outside the gene matches. CDR3 residues: CASSSGTSGDNPGYEQYF. DNA for the CDR3: TGTGCCAGCAGCTCAGGGACTAGCGGGGACAACCCTGGATACGAGCAGTACTTC.

The chain is built from TRBV7-8 and TRBJ1-2, with no clear D. Germline lookup yields CDR1 SGHVS and CDR2 FQNEAQ. This CDR3 region has 14 residues. With 5 bases removed from V and 2 bases from J, the gap between germline ends came to 12 bases. CDR3: CASSIGQGNYGYTF. CDR3 DNA sequence: TGTGCCAGCAGCATAGGCCAAGGAAACTATGGCTACACCTTC.

This clone was counted once. The same CDR3 is also encoded by other DNA sequences in this sample. The chain couples TRBV9 to TRBJ1-1, with no clear D. Germline V gene data show CDR1 as SGDLS and CDR2 as YYNGEE. CDR3 size: 13 residues. The ends were cut back, 0 bases at V and 1 base at J, with 4 bases in the middle. Here the CDR3 DNA reads TGTGCCAGCAGCGTAGAAGGGAACACTGAAGCTTTCTTT. Translating gives CASSVEGNTEAFF.

V is TRBV7-2 and J is TRBJ2-2; 8 bases agree with TRBD2. This CDR3 is built from 13 residues. After removal of 6 bases from V and 7 bases from J, the junction contained 4 bases not matched to a gene. Germline lookup yields CDR1 SGHTA and CDR2 FQGNSA. This CDR3 reads CASRPSGRGELFF. CDR3 coding DNA: TGTGCCAGCAGACCTAGCGGGCGCGGGGAGCTGTTTTTT. Together with reference TRBV7-2 and TRBJ2-2, the CDR3 gives the full variable domain: GAGVSQSPSNKVTEKGKDVELRCDPISGHTALYWYRQSLGQGLEFLIYFQGNSAPDKSGLPSDRFSAERTGGSVSTLTIQRTQQEDSAVYLCASRPSGRGELFFGEGSRLTVL.